Listed here is a single T cell receptor beta chain. Its cognate antigen is unknown. Clones were sequenced by immunoSEQ multiplex PCR, and TCRdb holds only the in-frame ones, with some missing. The sample gives about 2.4 million clones, 80% to 95% of which show up once; approximately 0.36% is in the top ten. This sample was taken from a study of shared clonotypes between healthy human individuals. Findings and limits, study-wide: Generally, naive subsets came out with larger estimated richness than memory subsets.

The CDR3 covers 18 residues. Trimming removed 1 base at V and 5 bases at J, with 21 bases between. The germline gives CDR1 MNHEY, CDR2 SMNVEV (reference sequence). This sequence joins TRBV27 and TRBJ2-1; D is perhaps TRBD1 (6 bases). This receptor was identified in a man aged 18 to 29 in good health. Some clones in this sample may be carry-over from other donors' samples. Sequencing was carried out using naive CD4+ T cells from PBMCs. Indicated subset: CD45RA+ positively selected. CDR3 bases: TGTGCCAGCAGTTTATGGGGCCCCAACAGGGTCGAAGACAATGAGCAGTTCTTC. This codes for CASSLWGPNRVEDNEQFF.